These 30 T cell receptor beta chains were sequenced from one sample in a study of blood T cells in healthy people across ages. It was with a sample-barcoded 5' primer and a J-beta primer mix that a second PCR of roughly 7 to 11 cycles was run. TCRdb independently ran MiXCR on the 5' RACE reads; one entry per CDR3 protein. The sample shows about 290,000 distinct CDR3 sequences, around 29% of them seen only once. Sequencing was performed on blood. These receptors were taken from an older woman in good health.

This clonotype was picked up a small number of times. The chain recombines TRBV29-1 with TRBJ2-3, with TRBD2 matching over 8 bases. The CDR3 is 15 residues long. V lost 5 bases, J lost 3 bases, and 10 bases stayed unmatched. The V gene's germline CDR1 is SQVTM and CDR2 ANQGSEA. The DNA of the CDR3 is TGCAGCGTTTCGGGAGGGCGGAAATCAACAGATACGCAGTATTTT. This sequence encodes CSVSGGRKSTDTQYF.

The chain has TRBV7-9 and TRBJ1-1, with 7 bases identical to TRBD1. The CDR3 consists of 13 residues. V lost 7 bases, J lost 3 bases, and 5 bases stayed unmatched. The V gene's germline CDR1 is SEHNR and CDR2 FQNEAQ (reference sequence). The CDR3, as DNA: TGTGCCAGCACCCCCACAGGGGACACTGAAGCTTTCTTT. It specifies CASTPTGDTEAFF.

This sequence joins TRBV2 and TRBJ2-7; D is ambiguous. Germline assignment: CDR1 SNHLY and CDR2 FYNNEI. CDR3 length: 11 residues. Trimming left V 6 bases short and J 5 bases short, with 8 bases between. The CDR3 protein is CASRLLNEQYF. The CDR3 DNA reads as TGTGCCAGCAGGTTGCTAAACGAGCAGTACTTC.

V usage is TRBV6-2 or TRBV6-3 and J usage is TRBJ2-4; 9 nucleotides match TRBD1. The germline V gene has CDR1 MNHEY and CDR2 SVGEGT. The V gene end was trimmed by 2 bases and the J gene end by 5 bases; junction bases not matched to a gene: 10. CDR3 length: 17 amino acids. The CDR3, as DNA: TGTGCCAGCAGTTACGAGTTGGGACAGGGCGTCCAAAACATTCAGTACTTC. Translation: CASSYELGQGVQNIQYF.

The chain recombines TRBV28 with TRBJ2-7; 11 nucleotides align to TRBD2. Germline-derived CDR1 and CDR2 are MDHEN and SYDVKM. The CDR3 contains 15 residues. Germline trimming cut 6 bases from V and 2 bases from J; bases unmatched to any gene: 6. The DNA for the CDR3 is TGTGCCAGCAGCGGAAATAGCGGGAGGGCCTACGAGCAGTACTTC. It is translated as CASSGNSGRAYEQYF. Supplemented by reference TRBV28 and TRBJ2-7, the full variable domain reads DVKVTQSSRYLVKRTGEKVFLECVQDMDHENMFWYRQDPGLGLRLIYFSYDVKMKEKGDIPEGYSVSREKKERFSLILESASTNQTSMYLCASSGNSGRAYEQYFGPGTRLTVT.

This clonotype has at least ten counts. The chain couples TRBV5-1 to TRBJ2-1; tentatively, D is TRBD2 (5 bases). V lost 0 bases and J lost 4, with 11 bases in between. CDR1 SGHRS and CDR2 YFSETQ come from the germline V gene. This CDR3 spans 15 amino acids. The CDR3 loop reads CASSLAGGQYNEQFF. CDR3 nucleotide sequence: TGCGCCAGCAGCTTGGCCGGCGGGCAATACAATGAGCAGTTCTTC.

For this clonotype: One junction end does not reproduce the germline sequence, and a read error may be involved. This chain's CDR3 is CSARHSNTEAFF. The CDR3 DNA follows: TGCAGCGCCCGACACTCGAACACTGAAGCCTTCTTT. The chain employs TRBV29-1 and TRBJ1-1; D not resolved. CDR1 is SQVTM and CDR2 is ANQGSEA in the germline V gene. The CDR3 has 12 residues.

This clonotype turned up a few times. This CDR3 is missing its conserved last phenylalanine or tryptophan, likely due to a read error. V usage is TRBV5-1 and J usage is TRBJ1-2, with D unresolved. Deletions cut 5 bases from V and 2 bases from J, with 7 bases between. This CDR3 is 12 amino acids long. CDR1 and CDR2 from the germline V gene are SGHRS and YFSETQ. The CDR3 protein is CASRTENYGYTL. CDR3 sequence (DNA): TGCGCCAGCAGAACGGAAAACTATGGCTACACCCTC.

This clonotype was seen at least ten times. The chain joins TRBV4-2 to TRBJ1-4; TRBD1 might be the D (5 bases). Germline values: CDR1 LGHNA, CDR2 YNFKEQ. V was shortened by 0 bases and J by 8 bases, with 16 bases between the two germline ends. This CDR3 region has 16 residues. In DNA form, the CDR3 reads TGTGCCAGCAGCCAAGATGGAGGCAGGGTAAACGAAAAACTGTTTTTT. Protein sequence: CASSQDGGRVNEKLFF.

The V gene is TRBV20-1, the J gene TRBJ2-5, with 14 bases lining up with TRBD2. The J call may be faulty, since TRBJ2-1 better matches the DNA end. Germline V lookup: CDR1 DFQATT, CDR2 SNEGSKA (reference sequence). This CDR3 is built from 15 residues. The CDR3 sequence: CSARTGTSGRGEQFF. The DNA of the CDR3 is TGCAGTGCTAGAACCGGGACTAGCGGGAGAGGTGAGCAGTTCTTC.

The chain links TRBV20-1 to TRBJ1-2, with TRBD1 as a possible D gene (6 bases). Germline CDR1 reads DFQATT; CDR2 reads SNEGSKA (reference sequence). With 8 bases removed from V and 2 bases from J, the gap between germline ends came to 18 bases. The CDR3 is made up of 14 amino acids. The CDR3 nucleotides are TGCAGTACGAACCGGGACACATCAAACTATGGCTACACCTTC. It translates to CSTNRDTSNYGYTF.

The table lists this clonotype with a few counts. This chain connects TRBV29-1 to TRBJ1-1; TRBD1 matches at 8 bases. Germline assignment: CDR1 SQVTM and CDR2 ANQGSEA. V trimming: 1 base; J trimming: 6 bases; junction bases outside the gene matches: 4. This CDR3 comprises 13 residues. CDR3 amino acids: CSVEADRASEAFF. CDR3 DNA: TGCAGCGTTGAAGCGGACAGGGCATCTGAAGCTTTCTTT.

This clonotype was recorded many times. CDR3 DNA sequence: TGTGCCAGCACCAATCCGGTGGATGAGCAGTTCTTC. Translation: CASTNPVDEQFF. V gene TRBV12-3 or TRBV12-4 combines with J gene TRBJ2-1, with unresolved D. This CDR3 has 12 amino acids. The germline V and J ends were trimmed by 7 bases and 8 bases, with 12 bases remaining between them.

The genes are TRBV29-1 and TRBJ2-1; 8 bases line up with TRBD2. Losses at the gene ends were 6 bases for V and 0 bases for J; bases not matched to a gene: 10. This CDR3 comprises 16 residues. CDR1 and CDR2 from the germline V gene are SQVTM and ANQGSEA. The CDR3 DNA follows: TGCAGCGTGGACAAGCGGGAGTGGAGCTCCTACAATGAGCAGTTCTTC. Residues: CSVDKREWSSYNEQFF.

This clonotype was counted at least ten times. The V call is TRBV4-1, the J call TRBJ1-2; 9 bases line up with TRBD1. The CDR3 contains 16 residues. The trim removed 0 bases at V and 4 bases at J, leaving 6 bases unmatched. Germline CDR1 and CDR2: MGHRA and YSYEKL. CDR3 sequence: CASSQDQNRGLYGYTF. In DNA form, the CDR3 reads TGCGCCAGCAGCCAAGATCAGAACAGGGGGCTCTATGGCTACACCTTC.

The chain carries TRBV4-1 and TRBJ1-2, with D perhaps matching TRBD1 (5 bases). There are 18 residues in the CDR3. Trimming took 4 bases from V and 4 from J, leaving 25 bases between them. The germline CDR1 and CDR2 sequences are MGHRA and YSYEKL. CDR3 sequence (DNA): TGCGCCAGCAGCCTCAATACCCCCACCGGGACCGTGAGCTATGGCTACACCTTC. Translation: CASSLNTPTGTVSYGYTF.

The rearrangement joins TRBV28 to TRBJ2-4; TRBD2 matches at 10 bases. This CDR3 is built from 16 residues. CDR1 and CDR2 (germline): MDHEN, SYDVKM. The trim removed 5 bases at V and 0 bases at J, leaving 4 bases unmatched. The CDR3 spells CASSTSGALAKNIQYF. CDR3 in DNA: TGTGCCAGCAGTACTAGCGGGGCCCTAGCCAAAAACATTCAGTACTTC.

The V call is TRBV2, the J call TRBJ2-5; TRBD2 agrees at 11 bases. With V trimmed by 2 bases and J by 4 bases, 3 bases remained unmatched. CDR1 and CDR2 from the germline V gene are SNHLY and FYNNEI. The CDR3 spans 15 residues. The CDR3 region is CASSETSGSVETQYF. CDR3 bases: TGTGCCAGCAGTGAAACTAGCGGGAGCGTAGAGACCCAGTACTTC.

The table lists this clonotype with a few counts. The chain carries TRBV18 and TRBJ2-5; D is tentatively TRBD1 or TRBD2 (5 bases each). CDR1 is KGHSH, CDR2 LQKENI, per germline. V was trimmed by 3 bases and J by 2 bases, leaving 16 bases between them. CDR3 size: 16 residues. In nucleotides, the CDR3 is TGTGCCAGCTCACCTTCGGGACGGAGTGTTCAAGAGACCCAGTACTTC. Encoded protein: CASSPSGRSVQETQYF.

The chain carries TRBV3-1 and TRBJ2-2, with no clear D. The V end was cut by 4 bases, the J end by 7 bases, with 7 bases between. This CDR3 spans 12 amino acids. Per germline, CDR1 LGHDT and CDR2 YNNKEL (reference sequence). As DNA, the CDR3 is TGTGCCAGCAGCCTGGTTGACGGGGAGCTGTTTTTT. Its translation: CASSLVDGELFF. The full variable domain, its missing parts supplied by reference TRBV3-1 and TRBJ2-2, is DTAVSQTPKYLVTQMGNDKSIKCEQNLGHDTMYWYKQDSKKFLKIMFSYNNKELIINETVPNRFSPKSPDKAHLNLHINSLELGDSAVYFCASSLVDGELFFGEGSRLTVL.

This clonotype occurred many times. The CDR3 loop is CASSSRDRGLRYEQYF. Here the CDR3 DNA reads TGTGCCAGCAGTTCGAGGGACAGGGGGCTTCGTTACGAGCAGTACTTC. The chain recombines TRBV12-3 or TRBV12-4 with TRBJ2-7; TRBD1 matches 12 bases. The CDR3 has 16 amino acids. V lost 4 bases to trimming and J lost 4 bases; unmatched junction nucleotides: 8.

As for this clonotype: The junction departs from the called germline gene at one end, perhaps through a read error. The chain carries TRBV12-3 or TRBV12-4 and TRBJ2-5, with D possibly TRBD2 on 6 matching bases. The CDR3 consists of 14 residues. The CDR3 spells CASSLSGLIYEQCF. The CDR3, as DNA: TGTGCCAGCAGTTTATCGGGACTCATCTACGAGCAGTGCTTC.

The chain combines TRBV2 with TRBJ2-3; D unresolved. The CDR3 has 12 residues. Germline V lookup: CDR1 SNHLY, CDR2 FYNNEI. The V end was cut by 7 bases, the J end by 5 bases, with 10 bases between. The DNA of the CDR3 is TGTGCCAGCAAGTTTTCGGGAGATACGCAGTATTTT. This encodes CASKFSGDTQYF.

The V call is TRBV20-1, the J call TRBJ2-2; 9 nucleotides line up with TRBD2. After removal of 6 bases from V and 1 base from J, the junction contained 3 bases not matched to a gene. The CDR3 contains 14 residues. Germline V gene lookup returns CDR1 DFQATT and CDR2 SNEGSKA (reference sequence). The CDR3 spells CSAKAGGNTGELFF. CDR3 nucleotides: TGCAGTGCCAAAGCGGGAGGGAACACCGGGGAGCTGTTTTTT.

This clonotype was recorded many times. The chain employs TRBV7-2 and TRBJ2-5, with D hard to call. Per the germline V gene, CDR1 is SGHTA and CDR2 is FQGNSA. This CDR3 is built from 15 residues. Trimming stripped 3 bases from V and 3 bases from J, with 14 bases between. CDR3 sequence reads: CASSFSSAIKETQYF. In DNA, the CDR3 is TGTGCCAGCAGCTTTTCGTCTGCAATAAAAGAGACCCAGTACTTC.

V and J are TRBV6-6 and TRBJ2-3; D unresolved. Germline V gene lookup returns CDR1 MNHNY and CDR2 SVGAGI (reference sequence). The length of the CDR3 is 12 residues. V lost 8 bases and J 4 bases, leaving 10 bases between the germline ends. CDR3 bases: TGTGCCAGCTCCGCAAGCGCAGATACGCAGTATTTT. Translating gives CASSASADTQYF.

In its sample, this clonotype was seen a few times. This chain connects TRBV7-2 to TRBJ2-1; D is undetermined. The germline CDR1 and CDR2 sequences are SGHTA and FQGNSA. V gave up 4 bases and J gave up 5 bases, with 9 bases separating them. The CDR3 has 13 amino acids. The CDR3 here is CASSSDRHNEQFF. The CDR3 nucleotides read TGTGCCAGCAGCTCAGACCGACACAATGAGCAGTTCTTC. Supplemented by reference TRBV7-2 and TRBJ2-1, the full variable domain reads GAGVSQSPSNKVTEKGKDVELRCDPISGHTALYWYRQSLGQGLEFLIYFQGNSAPDKSGLPSDRFSAERTGGSVSTLTIQRTQQEDSAVYLCASSSDRHNEQFFGPGTRLTVL.

This chain links TRBV6-1 with TRBJ1-3, with a weak D call TRBD1 (5 bases). Germline-derived CDR1 and CDR2 are MNHNS and SASEGT. The CDR3 has 17 residues. V gave up 8 bases and J gave up 2 bases, with 22 bases separating them. As DNA, the CDR3 is TGTGCCAGCCGCCGAGAAGCCGACAGATCTGCTGGAAACACCATATATTTT. Translating gives CASRREADRSAGNTIYF.

J is TRBJ1-2 and V is TRBV6-6, with TRBD1 as a possible D gene (6 bases). Germline CDR1 reads MNHNY; CDR2 reads SVGAGI (reference sequence). V lost 0 bases, J lost 8 bases, and 19 bases lay in between. The CDR3 spans 16 residues. Written as DNA, the CDR3 is TGTGCCAGCAGTTACTCTGGGGCCCGACAGGAGGAGGGCTACACCTTC. This encodes CASSYSGARQEEGYTF.

This rearrangement joins TRBV3-1 to TRBJ1-3; D is unclear. Germline lookup yields CDR1 LGHDT and CDR2 YNNKEL (reference sequence). V shed 1 base and J shed 4 bases, with 5 bases lying between them. The CDR3 loop spans 13 amino acids. The chain's CDR3 is CASSQVDGNTIYF. Here the CDR3 DNA reads TGTGCCAGCAGCCAAGTAGACGGAAACACCATATATTTT.